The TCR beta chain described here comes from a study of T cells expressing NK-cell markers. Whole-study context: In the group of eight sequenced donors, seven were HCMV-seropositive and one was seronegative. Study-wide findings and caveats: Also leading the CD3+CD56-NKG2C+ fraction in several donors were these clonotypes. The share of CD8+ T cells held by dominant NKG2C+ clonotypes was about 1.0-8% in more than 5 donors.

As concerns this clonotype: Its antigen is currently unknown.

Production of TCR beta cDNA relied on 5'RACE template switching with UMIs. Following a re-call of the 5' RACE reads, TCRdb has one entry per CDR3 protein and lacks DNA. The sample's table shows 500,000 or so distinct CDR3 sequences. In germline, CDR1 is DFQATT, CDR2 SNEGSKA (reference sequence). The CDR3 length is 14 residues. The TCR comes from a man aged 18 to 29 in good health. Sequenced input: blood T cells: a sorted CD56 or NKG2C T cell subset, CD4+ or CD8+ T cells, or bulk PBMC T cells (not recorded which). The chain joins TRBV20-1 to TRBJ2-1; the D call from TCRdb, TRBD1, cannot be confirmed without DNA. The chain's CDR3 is CSAVERGPYNEQFF.